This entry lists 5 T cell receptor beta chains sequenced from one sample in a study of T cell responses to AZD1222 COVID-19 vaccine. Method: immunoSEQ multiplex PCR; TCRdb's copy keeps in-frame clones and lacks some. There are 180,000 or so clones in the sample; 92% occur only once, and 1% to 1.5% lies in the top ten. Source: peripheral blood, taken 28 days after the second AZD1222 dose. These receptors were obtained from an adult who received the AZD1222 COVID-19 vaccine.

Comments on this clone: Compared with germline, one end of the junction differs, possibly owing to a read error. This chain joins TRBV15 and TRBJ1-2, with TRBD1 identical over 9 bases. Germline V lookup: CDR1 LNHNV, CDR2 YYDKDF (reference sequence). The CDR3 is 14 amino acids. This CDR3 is CAASRDRGSYGYTF. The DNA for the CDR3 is TGTGCCGCCAGCAGAGACAGGGGGTCCTATGGCTACACCTTC.

CDR3: CASCRGGVYNEQFF. In DNA, the CDR3 is TGTGCCAGCTGCCGCGGAGGGGTCTACAATGAGCAGTTCTTC. The V and J genes are TRBV27 and TRBJ2-1; tentative D call: TRBD2 (6 bases). Trimming removed 8 bases at V and 3 bases at J, with 14 bases between. Per germline, CDR1 MNHEY and CDR2 SMNVEV (reference sequence). The CDR3 spans 14 residues.

CDR3 sequence: CASSQGLLDSYEQYF. The CDR3 DNA sequence: TGTGCCAGTAGTCAAGGTCTCCTAGACTCCTACGAGCAGTACTTC. This chain uses TRBV19 with TRBJ2-7; D is uncertain. Trimming took off 5 bases at V and 0 bases at J, with 14 bases between the two ends. CDR3 length: 15 amino acids. Germline V lookup: CDR1 LNHDA, CDR2 SQIVND (reference sequence).

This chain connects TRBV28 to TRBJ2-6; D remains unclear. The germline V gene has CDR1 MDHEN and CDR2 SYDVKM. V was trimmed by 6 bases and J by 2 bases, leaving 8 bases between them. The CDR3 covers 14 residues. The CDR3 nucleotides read TGTGCCAGCAGCCGTGTAACTGGGGCCAACGTCCTGACTTTC. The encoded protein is CASSRVTGANVLTF.

The CDR3 sequence: CAWSTGQGTYQPQHF. CDR3 DNA: TGTGCCTGGAGTACCGGACAGGGAACCTACCAGCCCCAGCATTTT. The chain is built from TRBV30 and TRBJ1-5; 8 bases are a match to TRBD1. The junction had 10 bases not matched to a gene; V was cut back by 2 bases and J by 7 bases. This CDR3 has 15 amino acids. Looked up from germline, CDR1 is GTSNPN and CDR2 is SVGIG (reference sequence).